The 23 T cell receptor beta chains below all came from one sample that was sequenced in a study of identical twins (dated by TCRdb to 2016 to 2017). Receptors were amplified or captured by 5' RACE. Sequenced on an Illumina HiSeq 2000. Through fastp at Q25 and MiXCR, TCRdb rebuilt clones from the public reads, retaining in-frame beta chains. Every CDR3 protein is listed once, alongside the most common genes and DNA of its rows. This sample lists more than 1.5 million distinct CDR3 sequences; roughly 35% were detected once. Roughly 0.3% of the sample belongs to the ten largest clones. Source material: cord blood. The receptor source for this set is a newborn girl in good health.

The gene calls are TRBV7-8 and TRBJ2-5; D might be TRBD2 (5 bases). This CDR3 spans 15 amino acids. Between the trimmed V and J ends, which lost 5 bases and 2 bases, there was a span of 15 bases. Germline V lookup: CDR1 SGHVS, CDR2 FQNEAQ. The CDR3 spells CASSPGLPSQETQYF. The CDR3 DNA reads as TGTGCCAGCAGCCCTGGACTTCCCTCACAAGAGACCCAGTACTTC.

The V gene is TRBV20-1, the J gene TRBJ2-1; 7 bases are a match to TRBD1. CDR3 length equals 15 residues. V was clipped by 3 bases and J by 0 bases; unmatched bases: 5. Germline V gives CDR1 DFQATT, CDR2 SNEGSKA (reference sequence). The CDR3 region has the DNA TGCAGTGCTAGCCCCAACAGGGGCTCCTACAATGAGCAGTTCTTC. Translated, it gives CSASPNRGSYNEQFF.

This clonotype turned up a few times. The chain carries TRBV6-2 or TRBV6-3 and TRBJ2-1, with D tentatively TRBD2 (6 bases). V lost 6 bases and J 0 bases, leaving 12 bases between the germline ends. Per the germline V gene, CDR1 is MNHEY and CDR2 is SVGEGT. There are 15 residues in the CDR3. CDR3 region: CASSGTFRSYNEQFF. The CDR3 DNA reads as TGTGCCAGCAGCGGGACTTTCCGCTCCTACAATGAGCAGTTCTTC.

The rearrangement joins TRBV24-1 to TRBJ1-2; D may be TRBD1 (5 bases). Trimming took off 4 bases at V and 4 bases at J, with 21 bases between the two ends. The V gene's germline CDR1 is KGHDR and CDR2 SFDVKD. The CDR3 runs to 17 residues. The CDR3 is CATSDPRAGGPLYGYTF. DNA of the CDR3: TGTGCCACCAGTGACCCCCGAGCGGGGGGTCCCCTCTATGGCTACACCTTC.

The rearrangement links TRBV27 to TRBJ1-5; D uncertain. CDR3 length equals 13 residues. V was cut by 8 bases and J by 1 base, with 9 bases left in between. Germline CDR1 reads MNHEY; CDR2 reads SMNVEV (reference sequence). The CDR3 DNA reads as TGTGCCAGCCGGCTTTGGAGCAATCAGCCCCAGCATTTT. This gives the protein CASRLWSNQPQHF.

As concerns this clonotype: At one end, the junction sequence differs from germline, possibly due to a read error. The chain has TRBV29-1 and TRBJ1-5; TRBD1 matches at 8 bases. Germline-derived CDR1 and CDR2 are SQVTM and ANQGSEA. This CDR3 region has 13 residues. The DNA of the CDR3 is TGCAGCGTTGGGGGGGGACAGGATCAGCCCCTGCATTTT. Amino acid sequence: CSVGGGQDQPLHF. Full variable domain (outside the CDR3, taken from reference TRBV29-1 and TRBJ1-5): SAVISQKPSRDICQRGTSLTIQCQVDSQVTMMFWYRQQPGQSLTLIATANQGSEATYESGFVIDKFPISRPNLTFSTLTVSNMSPEDSSIYLCSVGGGQDQPLHFGDGTRLSIL.

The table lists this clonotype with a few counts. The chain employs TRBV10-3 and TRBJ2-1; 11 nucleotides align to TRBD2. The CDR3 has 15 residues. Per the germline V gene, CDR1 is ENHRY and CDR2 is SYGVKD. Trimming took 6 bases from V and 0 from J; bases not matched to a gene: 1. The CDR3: CAISLAGGSYNEQFF. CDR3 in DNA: TGTGCCATCAGCCTAGCGGGAGGCTCCTACAATGAGCAGTTCTTC.

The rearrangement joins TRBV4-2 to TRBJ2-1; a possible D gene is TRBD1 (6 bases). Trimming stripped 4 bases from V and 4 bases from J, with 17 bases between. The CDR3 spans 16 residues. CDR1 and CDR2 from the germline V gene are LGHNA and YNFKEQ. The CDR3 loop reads CASSPSEVGGYNEQFF. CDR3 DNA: TGTGCCAGCAGCCCGTCGGAGGTAGGGGGTTACAATGAGCAGTTCTTC.

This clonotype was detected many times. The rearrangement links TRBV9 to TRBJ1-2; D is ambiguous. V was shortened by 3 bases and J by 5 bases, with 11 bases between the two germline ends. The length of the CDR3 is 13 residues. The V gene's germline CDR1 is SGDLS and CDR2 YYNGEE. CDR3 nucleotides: TGTGCCAGCAGCGCGGACCTCCTGTATGGCTACACCTTC. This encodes CASSADLLYGYTF.

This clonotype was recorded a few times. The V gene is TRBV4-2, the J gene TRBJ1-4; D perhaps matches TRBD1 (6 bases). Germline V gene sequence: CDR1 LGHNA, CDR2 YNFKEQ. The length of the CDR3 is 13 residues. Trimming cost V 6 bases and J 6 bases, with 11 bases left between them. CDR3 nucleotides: TGTGCCAGCAGAGGGGGGTTGGATGAAAAACTGTTTTTT. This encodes CASRGGLDEKLFF.

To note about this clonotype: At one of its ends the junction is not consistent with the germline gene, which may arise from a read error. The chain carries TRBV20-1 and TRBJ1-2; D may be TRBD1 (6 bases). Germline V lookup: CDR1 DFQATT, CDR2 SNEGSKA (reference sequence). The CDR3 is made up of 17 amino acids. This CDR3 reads CSARSWTESLANCGYTF. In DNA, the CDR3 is TGCAGTGCTAGATCCTGGACAGAGTCTCTAGCTAACTGTGGCTACACCTTC.

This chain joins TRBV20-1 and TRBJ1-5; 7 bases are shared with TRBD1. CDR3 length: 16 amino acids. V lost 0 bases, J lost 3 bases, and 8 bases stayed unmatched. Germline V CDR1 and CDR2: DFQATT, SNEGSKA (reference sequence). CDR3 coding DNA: TGCAGTGCTAGAGATCGGGACAGACTACTCAATCAGCCCCAGCATTTT. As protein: CSARDRDRLLNQPQHF.

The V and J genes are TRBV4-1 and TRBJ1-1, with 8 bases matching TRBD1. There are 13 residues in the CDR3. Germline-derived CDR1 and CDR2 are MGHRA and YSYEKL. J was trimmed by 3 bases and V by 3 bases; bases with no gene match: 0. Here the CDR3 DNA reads TGCGCCAGCAGCCACAGGGGGCACACTGAAGCTTTCTTT. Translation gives CASSHRGHTEAFF.

The CDR3 region has the DNA TGTGCCAGCAGCCCTGACGTCCGGCCCCAGCATTTT. This sequence encodes CASSPDVRPQHF. The chain couples TRBV7-9 to TRBJ1-5, with no clear D. Germline V gene data show CDR1 as SEHNR and CDR2 as FQNEAQ (reference sequence). V was clipped by 5 bases and J by 9 bases, with 11 bases between them. The CDR3 has 12 amino acids.

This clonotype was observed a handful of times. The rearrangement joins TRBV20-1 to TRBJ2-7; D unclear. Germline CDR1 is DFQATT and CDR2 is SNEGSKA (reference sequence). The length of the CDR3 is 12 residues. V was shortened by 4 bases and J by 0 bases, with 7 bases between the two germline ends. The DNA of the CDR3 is TGCAGTGCTAATTCAGTCTCCTACGAGCAGTACTTC. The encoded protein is CSANSVSYEQYF.

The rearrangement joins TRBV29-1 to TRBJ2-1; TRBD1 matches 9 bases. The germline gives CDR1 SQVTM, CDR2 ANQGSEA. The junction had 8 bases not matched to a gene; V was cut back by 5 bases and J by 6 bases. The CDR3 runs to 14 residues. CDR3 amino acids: CSVWTGDGPNEQFF. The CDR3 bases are TGCAGCGTTTGGACAGGGGATGGGCCCAATGAGCAGTTCTTC.

CDR3 nucleotides: TGCGCCAGCAGCCCCGGGGGGGTCAATGAGCAGTTCTTC. This translates into CASSPGGVNEQFF. The chain links TRBV5-1 to TRBJ2-1; 8 positions agree with TRBD2. Germline values: CDR1 SGHRS, CDR2 YFSETQ. V was clipped by 4 bases and J by 6 bases; unmatched bases: 3. The CDR3 covers 13 residues. The full variable domain, with the rest looked up from reference TRBV5-1 and TRBJ2-1, is KAGVTQTPRYLIKTRGQQVTLSCSPISGHRSVSWYQQTPGQGLQFLFEYFSETQRNKGNFPGRFSGRQFSNSRSEMNVSTLELGDSALYLCASSPGGVNEQFFGPGTRLTVL.

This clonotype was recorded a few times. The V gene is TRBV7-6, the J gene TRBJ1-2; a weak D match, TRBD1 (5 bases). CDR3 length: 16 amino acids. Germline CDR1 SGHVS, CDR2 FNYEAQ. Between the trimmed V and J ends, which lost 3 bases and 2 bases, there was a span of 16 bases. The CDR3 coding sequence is TGTGCCAGCAGCTTTATGCAGGGTTCAGCCAACTATGGCTACACCTTC. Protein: CASSFMQGSANYGYTF.

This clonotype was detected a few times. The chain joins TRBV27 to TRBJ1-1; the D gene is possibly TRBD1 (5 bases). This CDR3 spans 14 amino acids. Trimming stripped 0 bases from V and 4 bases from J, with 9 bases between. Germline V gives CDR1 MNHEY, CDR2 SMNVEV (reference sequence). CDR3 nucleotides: TGTGCCAGCAGTTTATCGCGGGGCCTCACTGAAGCTTTCTTT. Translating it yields CASSLSRGLTEAFF.

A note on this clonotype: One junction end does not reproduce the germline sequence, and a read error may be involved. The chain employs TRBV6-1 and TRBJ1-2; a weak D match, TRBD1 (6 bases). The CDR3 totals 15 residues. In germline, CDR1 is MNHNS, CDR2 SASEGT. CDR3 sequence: CASSEGGRGIYGYTF. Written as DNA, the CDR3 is TGTGCCAGCAGCGAAGGGGGGCGCGGAATCTATGGCTACACCTTC.

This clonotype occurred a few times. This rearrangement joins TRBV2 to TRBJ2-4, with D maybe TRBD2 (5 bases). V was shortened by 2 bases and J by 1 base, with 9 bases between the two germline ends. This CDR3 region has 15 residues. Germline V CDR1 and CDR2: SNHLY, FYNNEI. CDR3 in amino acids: CASSEWSGAKNIQYF. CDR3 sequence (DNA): TGTGCCAGCAGTGAATGGTCGGGGGCCAAAAACATTCAGTACTTC.

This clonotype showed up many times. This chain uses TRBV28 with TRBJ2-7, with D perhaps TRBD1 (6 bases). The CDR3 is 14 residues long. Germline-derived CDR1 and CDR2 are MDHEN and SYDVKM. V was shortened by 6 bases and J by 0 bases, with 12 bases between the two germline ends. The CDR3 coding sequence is TGTGCCAGCAGGGAGACAGGATCCTCCTACGAGCAGTACTTC. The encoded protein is CASRETGSSYEQYF. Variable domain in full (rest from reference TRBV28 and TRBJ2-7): DVKVTQSSRYLVKRTGEKVFLECVQDMDHENMFWYRQDPGLGLRLIYFSYDVKMKEKGDIPEGYSVSREKKERFSLILESASTNQTSMYLCASRETGSSYEQYFGPGTRLTVT.

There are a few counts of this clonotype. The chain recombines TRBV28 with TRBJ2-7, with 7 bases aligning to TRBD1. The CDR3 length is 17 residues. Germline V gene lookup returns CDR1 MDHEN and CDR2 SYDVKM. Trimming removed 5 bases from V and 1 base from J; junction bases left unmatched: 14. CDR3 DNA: TGTGCCAGCAGTCCCATTACAGGGGCAAAACAATCCTACGAGCAGTACTTC. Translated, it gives CASSPITGAKQSYEQYF.